Below, 32 T cell receptor beta chains from the same sample are listed, as sequenced in a study of cytomegalovirus exposure and HLA in healthy donors. Sequencing was performed with immunoSEQ multiplex PCR; in TCRdb, only in-frame clones are kept and a portion is missing. This table holds around 200,000 clones, approximately 78% found once. The specimen sequenced was PBMCs. The origin of the receptors is a woman in her 30s in good health and CMV-seronegative.

V and J are TRBV6-5 and TRBJ1-2, with D perhaps TRBD1 (5 bases). Germline values: CDR1 MNHEY, CDR2 SVGAGI. V shed 0 bases and J shed 5 bases, with 13 bases lying between them. CDR3 length: 15 amino acids. The CDR3 DNA is TGTGCCAGCAGTTACTCGCAGGGCAACGGGTATGGCTACACCTTC. It yields the protein CASSYSQGNGYGYTF.

V and J are TRBV15 and TRBJ1-6, with TRBD1 matching 8 bases. The CDR3 has 15 amino acids. CDR1 and CDR2 from the germline V gene are LNHNV and YYDKDF (reference sequence). With V trimmed by 6 bases and J by 8 bases, 9 bases remained unmatched. The DNA of the CDR3 is TGTGCCACCAGTGCATCGACAGGGGATTATTCACCCCTCCACTTT. Residues: CATSASTGDYSPLHF.

The chain is built from TRBV5-1 and TRBJ1-2; D gene ambiguous. Germline loops: CDR1 SGHRS, CDR2 YFSETQ. V dropped 1 base and J dropped 1 base, with 14 bases sitting between them. This CDR3 is built from 16 residues. The DNA of the CDR3 is TGCGCCAGCAGCTTGCAACGTGGCCAGAATAACTATGGCTACACCTTC. This encodes CASSLQRGQNNYGYTF.

This chain joins TRBV27 and TRBJ2-5; no reliable D call. Trimming left V 2 bases short and J 5 bases short, with 18 bases between. From germline, CDR1 is MNHEY and CDR2 SMNVEV (reference sequence). The CDR3 sequence is 16 residues long. The CDR3 here is CASSLGIQRYGETQYF. The CDR3 DNA reads as TGTGCCAGCAGTTTAGGAATTCAACGGTACGGGGAGACCCAGTACTTC.

This clone has a handful of counts. In nucleotides, the CDR3 is TGTGCCAGCAGCTTAATTCGGACAGATTATGGCTACACCTTC. Encoded protein: CASSLIRTDYGYTF. This chain links TRBV7-9 with TRBJ1-2, with a possible D match to TRBD1 (6 bases). This CDR3 has 14 amino acids. The V end lost 2 bases, the J end lost 5 bases, and 12 bases lay between the germline ends. The V gene's germline CDR1 is SEHNR and CDR2 FQNEAQ (reference sequence).

The rearrangement joins TRBV30 to TRBJ1-2, with a tentative D call TRBD1 (5 bases). Germline V lookup: CDR1 GTSNPN, CDR2 SVGIG (reference sequence). Trimming shortened V by 2 bases and J by 3 bases, and 13 bases separated the two germline ends. This CDR3 is built from 14 residues. The DNA of the CDR3 is TGTGCCTGGAGTCAGGCGGGGGGGTACTATGGCTACACCTTC. As protein: CAWSQAGGYYGYTF.

The CDR3 is CASSPSRGQGAGEQYF. DNA for the CDR3: TGCGCCAGCAGCCCGTCGAGGGGACAGGGGGCAGGCGAGCAGTACTTC. The chain has TRBV5-1 and TRBJ2-7, with 12 bases that match TRBD1. This CDR3 spans 16 amino acids. The germline CDR1 and CDR2 sequences are SGHRS and YFSETQ. With 4 bases clipped from V and 6 bases from J, the junction kept 11 bases outside the gene matches.

The chain couples TRBV11-2 to TRBJ2-3; D is possibly TRBD2 (7 bases). V lost 4 bases and J 1 base, leaving 18 bases between the germline ends. Germline loops: CDR1 SGHAT, CDR2 FQNNGV. This CDR3 has 17 amino acids. Written as DNA, the CDR3 is TGTGCCAGCAGCTGGGGAGCGGGACACAAAGGCACAGATACGCAGTATTTT. It is translated as CASSWGAGHKGTDTQYF.

The V gene is TRBV7-8, the J gene TRBJ2-7; 10 nucleotides match TRBD2. The CDR3 consists of 14 residues. Looked up from germline, CDR1 is SGHVS and CDR2 is FQNEAQ. The J segment lost 1 base and the V segment lost 6 bases, leaving 3 bases of the junction unmatched. CDR3 sequence (DNA): TGTGCCAGCAGACTAGCGGGGAGTTCCTACGAGCAGTACTTC. The encoded protein is CASRLAGSSYEQYF.

The V gene is TRBV29-1, the J gene TRBJ2-3; 12 nucleotides match TRBD2. CDR3 length: 15 amino acids. V gave up 4 bases and J gave up 1 base; unmatched junction bases: 3. The germline V gene has CDR1 SQVTM and CDR2 ANQGSEA. CDR3 in DNA: TGCAGCGTTGCGTGGACTAGCGGGGGCACAGATACGCAGTATTTT. Translated: CSVAWTSGGTDTQYF.

The chain links TRBV21-1 to TRBJ1-5; TRBD1, the table's D call, lacks a check against the DNA. TRBV21-1 is annotated as a pseudogene. CDR3 length: 18 amino acids. The CDR3 DNA reads TGTGCCAGCAGCCCTCCCACAGGGGGCCCCTATAGCAATCAGCCCCAGCATTTT. Translating it yields CASSPPTGGPYSNQPQHF.

The rearrangement links TRBV6-5 to TRBJ1-4; 9 positions match TRBD1. V gave up 2 bases and J gave up 5 bases; unmatched junction bases: 3. The V gene's germline CDR1 is MNHEY and CDR2 SVGAGI. There are 15 residues in the CDR3. CDR3 coding DNA: TGTGCCAGCAGTTACGGGACAGGGCACAATGAAAAACTGTTTTTT. It translates to CASSYGTGHNEKLFF.

The CDR3 DNA sequence: TGTGCCAGCAGTTCCCAGGGTGGGGACAGGGTGCATCAGCCCCAGCATTTT. Translating it yields CASSSQGGDRVHQPQHF. The V call is TRBV27, the J call TRBJ1-5, with 9 bases fitting TRBD1. From germline, CDR1 is MNHEY and CDR2 SMNVEV (reference sequence). V lost 4 bases and J lost 5; bases outside the gene matches: 12. This CDR3 has 17 amino acids.

The V and J genes are TRBV19 and TRBJ2-5; D perhaps matches TRBD1 (6 bases). V lost 3 bases and J 5 bases, leaving 16 bases between the germline ends. The CDR3 extends over 15 amino acids. Germline values: CDR1 LNHDA, CDR2 SQIVND (reference sequence). CDR3 DNA sequence: TGTGCCAGTAGTATGGCCAGGGGCCCCCGTGAGACCCAGTACTTC. It translates to CASSMARGPRETQYF.

This clone showed up just once. J is TRBJ2-3 and V is TRBV30; possibly TRBD1 for D (5 bases). The CDR3 runs to 13 residues. Looked up from germline, CDR1 is GTSNPN and CDR2 is SVGIG (reference sequence). Deletions cut 7 bases from V and 4 bases from J, with 15 bases between. The CDR3 DNA sequence: TGTGCCTTCCGGGCCATGGGGCCAGATACGCAGTATTTT. Translating it yields CAFRAMGPDTQYF.

This clone has only one observation. V usage is TRBV6-1 and J usage is TRBJ2-1; D perhaps matches TRBD2 (5 bases). CDR1 and CDR2 (germline): MNHNS, SASEGT. V was pared by 7 bases and J by 0 bases, with 10 bases between. The CDR3 is made up of 14 amino acids. The CDR3 protein is CASTGEHSYNEQFF. The DNA of the CDR3 is TGTGCCAGCACCGGGGAACACTCCTACAATGAGCAGTTCTTC.

This clone was seen just once. The V call is TRBV2, the J call TRBJ2-7; no reliable D call. V dropped 6 bases and J dropped 6 bases, with 21 bases sitting between them. This CDR3 region has 15 residues. CDR1 is SNHLY and CDR2 is FYNNEI in the germline V gene. This CDR3 reads CASRVPSATGSEQYF. DNA for the CDR3: TGTGCCAGCAGGGTTCCGTCGGCCACGGGTTCCGAGCAGTACTTC. The full variable domain, in which reference TRBV2 and TRBJ2-7 provide the parts outside the CDR3, is EPEVTQTPSHQVTQMGQEVILRCVPISNHLYFYWYRQILGQKVEFLVSFYNNEISEKSEIFDDQFSVERPDGSNFTLKIRSTKLEDSAMYFCASRVPSATGSEQYFGPGTRLTVT.

V usage is TRBV5-1 and J usage is TRBJ2-5, with TRBD2 matching 9 bases. This CDR3 comprises 17 residues. V dropped 6 bases and J dropped 0; count of bases not matched to a gene: 12. Germline assignment: CDR1 SGHRS and CDR2 YFSETQ. The CDR3 DNA sequence: TGCGCCAGCACCCCCGGGGGTCTAGCGGGGAACCAAGAGACCCAGTACTTC. Protein product: CASTPGGLAGNQETQYF.

The chain carries TRBV11-2 and TRBJ1-4, with D maybe TRBD1 (6 bases). The CDR3 extends over 15 amino acids. Germline lookup yields CDR1 SGHAT and CDR2 FQNNGV. Trimming took off 5 bases at V and 3 bases at J, with 13 bases between the two ends. This CDR3 reads CASSPRGASNEKLFF. Written as DNA, the CDR3 is TGTGCCAGCAGCCCCCGGGGGGCATCTAATGAAAAACTGTTTTTT.

This sequence joins TRBV5-6 and TRBJ2-7; 8 bases map to TRBD1. There are 15 residues in the CDR3. The ends lost 2 bases at V and 1 base at J; junction bases unmatched: 5. Germline V gene sequence: CDR1 SGHDT, CDR2 YYEEEE. The CDR3 here is CASSFQGAYSYEQYF. The CDR3, as DNA: TGTGCCAGCAGCTTCCAGGGGGCTTATTCCTACGAGCAGTACTTC.

The chain joins TRBV29-1 to TRBJ2-7; possibly TRBD2 for D (5 bases). The germline V gene encodes CDR1 SQVTM and CDR2 ANQGSEA. V lost 7 bases to trimming and J lost 2 bases, with 9 bases between them. This CDR3 region has 11 residues. CDR3 sequence (DNA): TGCAGCGGCGGACTTGCCTACGAGCAGTACTTC. Translated, it gives CSGGLAYEQYF.

This clone appeared a single time. This chain uses TRBV30 with TRBJ2-3; D is possibly TRBD2 (5 bases). The CDR3 contains 12 residues. V lost 2 bases and J 6 bases, leaving 9 bases between the germline ends. Germline lookup yields CDR1 GTSNPN and CDR2 SVGIG (reference sequence). This chain's CDR3 is CAWSPTGDTQYF. CDR3 nucleotides: TGTGCCTGGAGTCCCACGGGGGATACGCAGTATTTT.

The chain carries TRBV6-5 and TRBJ1-6, with 8 bases matching TRBD1. V lost 7 bases and J lost 9; bases outside the gene matches: 8. The CDR3 is 14 residues long. Germline V gene data show CDR1 as MNHEY and CDR2 as SVGAGI. The CDR3 nucleotides are TGTGCCAGCACCTCAACAGGGGGTGGTTCACCCCTCCACTTT. Its protein product is CASTSTGGGSPLHF.

V gene TRBV6-1 combines with J gene TRBJ1-1; 9 positions agree with TRBD1. The CDR3 is made up of 15 amino acids. Trimming took 4 bases from V and 5 from J; bases not matched to a gene: 8. CDR1 MNHNS and CDR2 SASEGT come from the germline V gene. The CDR3 bases are TGTGCCAGCAGTGTAACAGGGGGCTATACGACTGAAGCTTTCTTT. Translating it yields CASSVTGGYTTEAFF.

Regarding this clone: The conserved closing phenylalanine or tryptophan is absent in this CDR3, likely reflecting a read error. The V and J genes are TRBV29-1 and TRBJ2-2, with D uncertain. This CDR3 is built from 13 residues. Germline CDR1 SQVTM, CDR2 ANQGSEA. Trimming stripped 6 bases from V and 2 bases from J, with 10 bases between. The CDR3 loop is CSVSQSNTGELFL. The CDR3 DNA reads as TGCAGCGTATCACAGAGCAACACCGGGGAGCTGTTTCTT.

This chain uses TRBV6-5 with TRBJ1-1; tentatively, D is TRBD1 (5 bases). The ends were cut back, 6 bases at V and 4 bases at J, with 15 bases in the middle. CDR3 length: 14 amino acids. Germline V lookup: CDR1 MNHEY, CDR2 SVGAGI. CDR3 coding DNA: TGTGCCAGCAGCCGCGTAGGGGTTGGCACTGAAGCTTTCTTT. Translating gives CASSRVGVGTEAFF.

V is TRBV2 and J is TRBJ1-1; TRBD1 matches 10 bases. The germline V gene encodes CDR1 SNHLY and CDR2 FYNNEI. V dropped 6 bases and J dropped 5; count of bases not matched to a gene: 12. There are 16 residues in the CDR3. The CDR3 spells CASRTGGPTEVTEAFF. The CDR3, as DNA: TGTGCCAGCAGGACAGGGGGCCCAACAGAGGTGACTGAAGCTTTCTTT.

The genes are TRBV11-2 and TRBJ2-7, with D maybe TRBD1 (6 bases). This CDR3 has 11 amino acids. Germline values: CDR1 SGHAT, CDR2 FQNNGV. Between the trimmed V and J ends, which lost 5 bases and 12 bases, there was a span of 14 bases. The CDR3 region is CASSGGRILYF. CDR3 DNA sequence: TGTGCCAGCAGCGGGGGCCGGATACTGTACTTC. Complete variable domain (other parts from reference TRBV11-2 and TRBJ2-7): EAGVAQSPRYKIIEKRQSVAFWCNPISGHATLYWYQQILGQGPKLLIQFQNNGVVDDSQLPKDRFSAERLKGVDSTLKIQPAKLEDSAVYLCASSGGRILYFGPGTRLTVT.

This chain connects TRBV29-1 to TRBJ2-7, with D possibly being TRBD2 (5 bases). Germline values: CDR1 SQVTM, CDR2 ANQGSEA. This CDR3 is built from 15 residues. The ends were cut back, 4 bases at V and 2 bases at J, with 18 bases in the middle. The CDR3 here is CSVVSRQPRAYEQYF. As DNA, the CDR3 is TGCAGCGTTGTAAGCCGGCAACCGAGGGCCTACGAGCAGTACTTC.

The chain carries TRBV11-2 and TRBJ2-5, with 8 positions matching TRBD2. The CDR3 totals 16 residues. Germline V gene data show CDR1 as SGHAT and CDR2 as FQNNGV. V lost 5 bases to trimming and J lost 1 base; unmatched junction nucleotides: 9. CDR3 region: CASSIHSGSTQETQYF. Written as DNA, the CDR3 is TGTGCCAGCAGCATCCACAGCGGGAGCACCCAAGAGACCCAGTACTTC. Filled out from reference TRBV11-2 and TRBJ2-5, the complete variable domain reads EAGVAQSPRYKIIEKRQSVAFWCNPISGHATLYWYQQILGQGPKLLIQFQNNGVVDDSQLPKDRFSAERLKGVDSTLKIQPAKLEDSAVYLCASSIHSGSTQETQYFGPGTRLLVL.

The V and J genes are TRBV5-1 and TRBJ1-1; D perhaps matches TRBD1 (5 bases). Germline lookup yields CDR1 SGHRS and CDR2 YFSETQ. The CDR3 runs to 14 residues. Between the trimmed V and J ends, which lost 1 base and 8 bases, there was a span of 15 bases. CDR3 sequence (DNA): TGCGCCAGCAGCTTGAACTCTGGGGCAGGCGAAGCTTTCTTT. It translates to CASSLNSGAGEAFF.

V and J are TRBV2 and TRBJ2-5; D gene uncertain. The CDR3 is made up of 13 amino acids. CDR1 and CDR2 (germline): SNHLY, FYNNEI. Trimming took 8 bases from V and 1 from J, leaving 11 bases between them. The CDR3 coding sequence is TGTGCCAGCCGCCTCCAGGTCCAAGAGACCCAGTACTTC. This sequence encodes CASRLQVQETQYF.